This record looks at one T cell receptor (beta chain) sequence and its context. The data belong to a study of blood T cell repertoires in COVID-19. Libraries were prepared by immunoSEQ multiplex PCR; TCRdb keeps only in-frame clonotypes and omits some of them. This table holds roughly 84,000 clones, about four fifths found once. The CDR3 is 17 amino acids. Germline CDR1 and CDR2: LNHDA and SQIVND (reference sequence). The V gene end was trimmed by 4 bases and the J gene end by 1 base; junction bases not matched to a gene: 7. The V and J genes are TRBV19 and TRBJ2-2, with 9 bases aligning to TRBD1. The receptor was isolated from a woman in her forties with active or convalescent COVID-19. The sequencing sample was made of peripheral blood. The CDR3: CASSTQPGQGNTGELFF. The CDR3 nucleotides read TGTGCCAGTAGTACCCAGCCGGGACAGGGGAACACCGGGGAGCTGTTTTTT.